This is a list of T cell receptor beta chains from one sample in a study of blood T cell repertoires in COVID-19. TCRdb's table, derived via immunoSEQ multiplex PCR, lists solely in-frame clones and lacks some. Among about 300,000 clones listed, roughly 83% were seen once. The sequencing input was peripheral blood. These receptors all come from a human donor with COVID-19, enrolled during active disease. The donor label of this sample is uncertain. Both conserved end residues are part of each CDR3. A D gene is named only where the DNA matches it firmly. Part of the rows lack a size; the others show once, few, many or a class for expanded clones.

size,J,D,length,V,CDR3,DNA
NA,TRBJ1-2,NA,14,TRBV19,CASTLKQGSYGYTF,TGTGCCAGTACCCTTAAACAGGGATCTTATGGCTACACCTTC
NA,TRBJ1-1,NA,14,TRBV9,CASSVGWGDTEAFF,TGTGCCAGCAGCGTGGGATGGGGGGACACTGAAGCTTTCTTT
NA,TRBJ2-3,TRBD2,16,TRBV7-2,CASSLRLAGVQDTQYF,TGTGCCAGCAGCTTAAGGCTAGCGGGAGTTCAAGATACGCAGTATTTT
once,TRBJ2-1,TRBD1,15,TRBV3-1/TRBV3-2,CASSQERDSYNEQFF,TGTGCCAGCAGCCAAGAACGGGACAGCTACAATGAGCAGTTCTTC
NA,TRBJ1-5,TRBD1,13,TRBV30,CAWSRDRNQPQHF,TGTGCCTGGAGTCGGGACAGAAATCAGCCCCAGCATTTT
NA,TRBJ2-5,NA,13,TRBV4-3,CASSQDLRETQYF,TGCGCCAGCAGCCAAGATCTACGGGAGACCCAGTACTTC
NA,TRBJ2-7,NA,13,TRBV12-3/TRBV12-4,CASTRRAGGEQYF,TGTGCCAGCACGCGCCGGGCAGGAGGCGAGCAGTACTTC
once,TRBJ2-5,NA,15,TRBV5-4,CASSLGLDIWETQYF,TGTGCCAGCAGCTTGGGTTTAGACATATGGGAGACCCAGTACTTC
NA,TRBJ2-4,TRBD2,15,TRBV28,CASSFWREVGNIQYF,TGTGCCAGCAGTTTCTGGCGGGAGGTCGGTAACATTCAGTACTTC
NA,TRBJ2-7,TRBD1,13,TRBV27,CASSQDRDDEQYF,TGTGCCAGCAGTCAGGACAGGGATGACGAGCAGTACTTC
NA,TRBJ1-1,NA,11,TRBV7-9,CASSLQAEAFF,TGTGCCAGCAGCTTACAGGCGGAAGCTTTCTTT
NA,TRBJ2-7,NA,13,TRBV6-2/TRBV6-3,CASSFRLAYEQYF,TGTGCCAGCAGTTTTCGACTTGCCTACGAGCAGTACTTC
few,TRBJ2-3,TRBD2,19,TRBV9,CASSVGIGGAGYSTDTQYF,TGTGCCAGCAGCGTAGGAATAGGAGGAGCGGGGTATAGCACAGATACGCAGTATTTT
NA,TRBJ2-3,NA,12,TRBV28,CASGSGADTQYF,TGTGCCAGCGGCAGCGGAGCAGATACGCAGTATTTT
NA,TRBJ2-2,NA,14,TRBV19,CASSMRQYTGELFF,TGTGCCAGTAGTATGCGGCAGTACACCGGGGAGCTGTTTTTT
NA,TRBJ2-1,NA,18,TRBV5-4,CASSWGGGSSIPYNEQFF,TGTGCCAGCAGCTGGGGGGGCGGGAGTTCGATCCCCTACAATGAGCAGTTCTTC
NA,TRBJ1-1,NA,14,TRBV11-2,CASSLVNFYTEAFF,TGTGCCAGCAGCTTAGTCAACTTTTACACTGAAGCTTTCTTT
NA,TRBJ2-5,TRBD2,13,TRBV5-8,CASTTLAEETQYF,TGTGCCAGCACCACTCTAGCGGAAGAGACCCAGTACTTC
NA,TRBJ1-6,TRBD1,16,TRBV19,CATEKGTGGYNSPLHF,TGTGCCACCGAAAAGGGCACAGGGGGATATAATTCACCCCTCCACTTT
NA,TRBJ1-4,NA,14,TRBV5-4,CASRQGIHNEKLFF,TGTGCCAGCCGCCAGGGAATCCATAATGAAAAACTGTTTTTT
NA,TRBJ1-2,NA,13,TRBV29-1,CSVDTGGDYGYTF,TGCAGCGTGGACACCGGTGGGGACTATGGCTACACCTTC
NA,TRBJ1-1,NA,12,TRBV19,CASSYGGRKAFF,TGTGCCAGTAGTTATGGGGGCAGAAAAGCTTTCTTT
NA,TRBJ2-7,TRBD2,15,TRBV27,CASSRTSGYLREQYF,TGTGCCAGCAGTCGGACTAGCGGGTACCTACGAGAGCAGTACTTC
NA,TRBJ2-2,TRBD1,17,TRBV7-8,CASSLGAMGQPTGELFF,TGTGCCAGCAGCTTAGGGGCAATGGGACAGCCCACCGGAGAGCTGTTTTTT